Detailed here is one T cell receptor (beta chain). The target antigen is unknown. Exclusions: uncontrolled infection, other autoimmune disease, pregnancy, lactation. The sample comes from a study of T cells in Graves' hyperthyroidism and ophthalmopathy. Study details: The blood sample was taken at first diagnosis, before treatment began.

This CDR3 has 15 amino acids. With 6 bases removed from V and 2 bases from J, the gap between germline ends came to 17 bases. Study-level points and caveats: Appearing also in blood were most of the thyroid clonotypes expanded above 0.001. With a median lead of approximately six months before onset, the model predicted ophthalmopathy.

TCR beta CDR3 sequences were amplified from RNA transcripts. Carried out on the TCR CDR3, a first-round RT-PCR used the HTBI primer set. From the multiplex PCR reads, TCRdb called clonotypes with MiXCR, one entry per CDR3 protein. The sample lists 530,000 or so distinct CDR3 sequences, around a quarter occurring once. The chain has TRBV12-3 or TRBV12-4 and TRBJ2-7, with D maybe TRBD2 (5 bases). The TCR comes from a woman in her thirties with Graves' ophthalmopathy. The sequencing sample was made of blood. The CDR3 region is CASSPTGMPPYEQYF. The CDR3 coding sequence is TGTGCCAGCAGCCCGACCGGGATGCCCCCCTACGAGCAGTACTTC.